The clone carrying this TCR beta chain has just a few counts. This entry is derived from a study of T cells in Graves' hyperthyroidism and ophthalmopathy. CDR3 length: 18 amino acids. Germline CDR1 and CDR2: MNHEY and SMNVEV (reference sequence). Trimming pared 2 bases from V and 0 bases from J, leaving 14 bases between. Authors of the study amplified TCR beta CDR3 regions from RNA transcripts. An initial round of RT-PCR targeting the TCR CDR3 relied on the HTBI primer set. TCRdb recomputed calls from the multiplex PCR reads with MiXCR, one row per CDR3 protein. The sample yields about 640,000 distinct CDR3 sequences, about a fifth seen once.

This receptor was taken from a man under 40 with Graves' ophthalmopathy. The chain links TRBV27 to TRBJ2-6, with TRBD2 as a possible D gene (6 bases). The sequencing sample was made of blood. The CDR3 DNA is TGTGCCAGCAGTTTACGTGGGATGGGAGGCTCTGGGGCCAACGTCCTGACTTTC. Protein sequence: CASSLRGMGGSGANVLTF.